Listed below are T cell receptor beta chains from one sample, sequenced in a study of blood T cells in healthy people across ages. Via MiXCR, TCRdb re-called the 5' RACE reads, giving one row per CDR3 protein. Here the sample spans hundreds of thousands of distinct CDR3 sequences, 55% to 70% being singletons. Input material: blood. The receptors were gathered from a man in his thirties or forties in good health. Each CDR3 is given with its conserved first and last residue. D genes are given only for firm matches. Rows may omit the clone size; those that give it use once, few, many or a size class.

V	size	J	D	DNA	CDR3
TRBV5-1	.	TRBJ2-7	TRBD1	TGCGCCAGCAGCCCCTCCCCCGGACAGGCCTACGAGCAGTACTTC	CASSPSPGQAYEQYF
TRBV9	.	TRBJ2-3	.	TGTGCCAGCAGCGTAGACGGCAGGTACACAGATACGCAGTATTTT	CASSVDGRYTDTQYF
TRBV20-1	.	TRBJ2-4	.	TGCAGTGCTGGGAAAGATTCCCCCCACAGAAACATTCAGTACTTC	CSAGKDSPHRNIQYF
TRBV27	few	TRBJ2-7	.	TGTGCCAGCAGTTCCGCCGCAACCTCCTACGAGCAGTACTTC	CASSSAATSYEQYF
TRBV10-3	.	TRBJ1-1	.	TGTGCCATCAGTGAGGCAGGGGTAGGGCACGCTGAAGCTTTCTTT	CAISEAGVGHAEAFF
TRBV29-1	few	TRBJ2-1	.	TGCAGCGTTGATCGGAATGAGCAGTTCTTC	CSVDRNEQFF
TRBV20-1	.	TRBJ2-1	.	TGCAGTGCTAGGGAGTTGGGGGGACAGCCCTACAATGAGCAGTTCTTC	CSARELGGQPYNEQFF
TRBV2	few	TRBJ2-6	.	TGTGCCAGCAGCAAGGGGCTTCGGGGGGCCAACGTCCTGACTTTC	CASSKGLRGANVLTF
TRBV6-5	.	TRBJ1-1	.	TGTGCCAGCAGTCGAAGGAGGGAGTCTGAAGCTTTCTTT	CASSRRRESEAFF
TRBV5-6	once	TRBJ2-7	.	TGTGCCAGCAGCTTGATCCCTTCGGAAACGAGCTACGAGCAGTACTTC	CASSLIPSETSYEQYF
TRBV6-5	.	TRBJ2-5	.	TGTGCCAGCAGTTACCAGGGGCTGGGGACCCAGTACTTC	CASSYQGLGTQYF
TRBV27	.	TRBJ2-7	.	TGTGCCAGCAGTTTGGACCCAGCCTACGAGCAGTACTTC	CASSLDPAYEQYF
TRBV29-1	few	TRBJ1-5	.	TGCAGCGTTGGGTTCCGGGGTCAGCCCCAGCATTTT	CSVGFRGQPQHF
TRBV20-1	.	TRBJ2-7	TRBD2	TGCAGTGCTAGAGCCTCTAGCGGAATCTACGAGCAGTACTTC	CSARASSGIYEQYF
TRBV6-5	.	TRBJ2-3	.	TGTGCCAGCAGTTACGTCAAGGGGCCGCACTCTTCTAGCACAGATACGCAGTATTTT	CASSYVKGPHSSSTDTQYF
TRBV28	.	TRBJ1-6	.	TGTGCCAGCAAAGCGGGGATGCGGTTGTATAATTCACCCCTCCACTTT	CASKAGMRLYNSPLHF
TRBV6-2/TRBV6-3	.	TRBJ2-1	TRBD2	TGTGCCAGCAGTTTCCCAGGACGCGGGAGGAATGAGCAGTTCTTC	CASSFPGRGRNEQFF
TRBV20-1	.	TRBJ2-1	TRBD2	TGCAGTGCTTCCCCGGGGACTAGTTCTTATGAGCAGTTCTTC	CSASPGTSSYEQFF
TRBV7-3	few	TRBJ2-1	TRBD1	TGTGCCAGCAGCCCAGACAGGGGCTCCCTGCTCAATGAGCAGTTCTTC	CASSPDRGSLLNEQFF
TRBV18	once	TRBJ2-1	.	TGTGCCAGCTCACCTCGACAGGCTTCGGACAATGAGCAGTTCTTC	CASSPRQASDNEQFF
TRBV7-2	few	TRBJ2-5	TRBD2	TGTGCCAGCAGCCGAGCAGGACTAGCGGGGAGGTACCAAGAGACCCAGTACTTC	CASSRAGLAGRYQETQYF
TRBV14	.	TRBJ2-7	.	TGTGCCAGCAGCCAGGACTTAAACTACGAGCAGTACTTC	CASSQDLNYEQYF
TRBV7-2	.	TRBJ2-7	TRBD2	TGTGCCAGCAGCCGGATAGCGGGGGGGTCCTACGAGCAGTACTTC	CASSRIAGGSYEQYF
TRBV20-1	.	TRBJ1-4	.	TGCAGTGCTAGTTCGGGGTGCAAACTGTTTTTT	CSASSGCKLFF
TRBV7-3	.	TRBJ2-1	TRBD2	TGTGCCAGCAGCTTAGTGGGGACTAGCGGGAGCCATGAGCAGTTCTTC	CASSLVGTSGSHEQFF
TRBV3-1	.	TRBJ2-5	TRBD2	TGTGCCAGCAGCCAAGATAGAACTAGCGGGACACAAGAGACCCAGTACTTC	CASSQDRTSGTQETQYF
TRBV27	once	TRBJ2-4	.	TGTGCCAGCAGGCCTCAATTTGGGGGCATAACCAAAAACATTCAGTACTTC	CASRPQFGGITKNIQYF
TRBV7-2	few	TRBJ2-1	TRBD1	TGTGCCAGCACTTGGACAGGGGGAGGGCAGCAGTTCTTC	CASTWTGGGQQFF
TRBV12-3/TRBV12-4	.	TRBJ2-6	.	TGTGCCAGCAGTTTTGTAGGGAGGCGTGGGGCCAACGTCCTGACTTTC	CASSFVGRRGANVLTF
TRBV28	.	TRBJ1-1	TRBD1	TGTGCCAGCAGTTTTGCGGACAGGGTGACTGTAGCTTTCTTT	CASSFADRVTVAFF
TRBV29-1	many	TRBJ1-2	.	TGCAGCGTTGTGGGGAACGGCTACACCTTC	CSVVGNGYTF
TRBV7-9	.	TRBJ1-2	.	TGTGCCAGCAGCTTACCCGAAGGGCCACTCTATGGCTACACCTTC	CASSLPEGPLYGYTF
TRBV29-1	once	TRBJ2-5	.	TGCAGCGTTAGGGTAGCGGCAACCCAAGAGACCCAGTACTTC	CSVRVAATQETQYF
TRBV20-1	.	TRBJ2-7	.	TGCAGTGCTAGTAGTGACCAGGGAACCTACGAGCAGTACTTC	CSASSDQGTYEQYF
TRBV7-8	.	TRBJ2-3	TRBD2	TGTGCCAGCAGCGGTGGACTAGCGGGGAACACAGATACGCAGTATTTT	CASSGGLAGNTDTQYF
TRBV5-5	.	TRBJ2-2	TRBD2	TGTGCCAGCAGCCCGGGACTAGCGGGTTTGACCGGGGAGCTGTTTTTT	CASSPGLAGLTGELFF
TRBV6-5	.	TRBJ2-5	.	TGTGCCAGCAGTTATTCCCCGGGACTGAGGGAAGAGACCCAGTACTTC	CASSYSPGLREETQYF
TRBV4-2	many	TRBJ2-3	.	TGTGCCAGCAGCCAAGCGTCGGGGGTTACAGATACGCAGTATTTT	CASSQASGVTDTQYF
TRBV7-3	.	TRBJ2-7	TRBD1	TGTGCCAGCAGCTTGACAGGGGTGTTCTCCTACGAGCAGTACTTC	CASSLTGVFSYEQYF
TRBV7-2	.	TRBJ2-3	TRBD2	TGTGCCAGCAGCTTAGCGAACAGCGGGGGCACGTATACGCAGTATTTT	CASSLANSGGTYTQYF
TRBV7-6	many	TRBJ2-5	.	TGTGCCAGCAGCTCGACAGAGACCCAGTACTTC	CASSSTETQYF
TRBV9	.	TRBJ2-2	TRBD2	TGTGTCAGCAGCGTATCGACTAGCGGGGACACCGGGGAGCTGTTTTTT	CVSSVSTSGDTGELFF
TRBV13	.	TRBJ1-4	.	TGTGCCAGCAGCTTAGCGGGACACCATCCGGATGAAAAACTGTTTTTT	CASSLAGHHPDEKLFF
TRBV18	.	TRBJ1-4	.	TGTGCCAGCTCACCCAGTGACGGCGAAAAACTGTTTTTT	CASSPSDGEKLFF
TRBV7-3	few	TRBJ1-2	.	TGTGCCAGCAGCTTAGTGGTCCGCTGGGGCATCACCCATCCTAACTATGGCTACACCTTC	CASSLVVRWGITHPNYGYTF
TRBV24-1	.	TRBJ2-1	TRBD2	TGTGCCACCAGTGCCAGCGGGAGTATCGATGAGCAGTTCTTC	CATSASGSIDEQFF
TRBV9	.	TRBJ2-1	TRBD2	TGTGCCAGCAGCGTTCGACTAGCGGGAGTGGAAGTTGTTGGCAATGAGCAGTTCTTC	CASSVRLAGVEVVGNEQFF
TRBV2	few	TRBJ2-1	.	TGTGCCAGTCGGGAGAGCTCCTACAATGAGCAGTTCTTC	CASRESSYNEQFF
TRBV20-1	.	TRBJ2-5	.	TGCAGTGCTAGAGATCATACGATCCAAGAGACCCAGTACTTC	CSARDHTIQETQYF
TRBV3-1	.	TRBJ2-1	.	TGTGCCAGCAGCCAAGGGGCGACTATCAGGGGCAATGAGCAGTTCTTC	CASSQGATIRGNEQFF
TRBV7-9	.	TRBJ1-4	TRBD1	TGTGCCAGCAGCGTTACCGGGACAGGGGTGGAAAAACTGTTTTTT	CASSVTGTGVEKLFF
TRBV10-3	.	TRBJ1-2	.	TGTGCCATCAGTGATGGGGGCTCTAACTATGGCTACACCTTC	CAISDGGSNYGYTF
TRBV9	.	TRBJ2-3	.	TGTGCCAGCAGCGTAGCTTCGGGGTTTAGTGATACGCAGTATTTT	CASSVASGFSDTQYF
TRBV12-3/TRBV12-4	.	TRBJ2-3	.	TGTGCCAGCATGAGGGACACAGATACGCAGTATTTT	CASMRDTDTQYF
TRBV20-1	.	TRBJ1-5	.	TGCAGTGCTACCCCCGGGGGGGGGTCGGGCCAGCCCCAGCATTTT	CSATPGGGSGQPQHF
TRBV7-2	.	TRBJ2-5	.	TGTGCCAGCAGCGAACGGGACCAAAGGGGGCAGTACTTC	CASSERDQRGQYF
TRBV4-2	few	TRBJ2-5	TRBD2	TGTGCCAGCAGCCCTGGAGATCAAGCGGGGGTGCAGACCCAGTACTTC	CASSPGDQAGVQTQYF
TRBV6-5	.	TRBJ2-3	TRBD2	TGTGCCAGCAGTTACGGGACTAGCGGGCCCGAAAAAAGCACAGATACGCAGTATTTT	CASSYGTSGPEKSTDTQYF
TRBV14	.	TRBJ2-7	TRBD2	TGTGCCAGCAGCCCTGCGCCCCGAGCGGGGAGTGCCCCCGAGCAGTACTTC	CASSPAPRAGSAPEQYF
TRBV27	.	TRBJ2-1	.	TGTGCCAGCAACGACCTGCGGGGTGAGCAGTTCTTC	CASNDLRGEQFF